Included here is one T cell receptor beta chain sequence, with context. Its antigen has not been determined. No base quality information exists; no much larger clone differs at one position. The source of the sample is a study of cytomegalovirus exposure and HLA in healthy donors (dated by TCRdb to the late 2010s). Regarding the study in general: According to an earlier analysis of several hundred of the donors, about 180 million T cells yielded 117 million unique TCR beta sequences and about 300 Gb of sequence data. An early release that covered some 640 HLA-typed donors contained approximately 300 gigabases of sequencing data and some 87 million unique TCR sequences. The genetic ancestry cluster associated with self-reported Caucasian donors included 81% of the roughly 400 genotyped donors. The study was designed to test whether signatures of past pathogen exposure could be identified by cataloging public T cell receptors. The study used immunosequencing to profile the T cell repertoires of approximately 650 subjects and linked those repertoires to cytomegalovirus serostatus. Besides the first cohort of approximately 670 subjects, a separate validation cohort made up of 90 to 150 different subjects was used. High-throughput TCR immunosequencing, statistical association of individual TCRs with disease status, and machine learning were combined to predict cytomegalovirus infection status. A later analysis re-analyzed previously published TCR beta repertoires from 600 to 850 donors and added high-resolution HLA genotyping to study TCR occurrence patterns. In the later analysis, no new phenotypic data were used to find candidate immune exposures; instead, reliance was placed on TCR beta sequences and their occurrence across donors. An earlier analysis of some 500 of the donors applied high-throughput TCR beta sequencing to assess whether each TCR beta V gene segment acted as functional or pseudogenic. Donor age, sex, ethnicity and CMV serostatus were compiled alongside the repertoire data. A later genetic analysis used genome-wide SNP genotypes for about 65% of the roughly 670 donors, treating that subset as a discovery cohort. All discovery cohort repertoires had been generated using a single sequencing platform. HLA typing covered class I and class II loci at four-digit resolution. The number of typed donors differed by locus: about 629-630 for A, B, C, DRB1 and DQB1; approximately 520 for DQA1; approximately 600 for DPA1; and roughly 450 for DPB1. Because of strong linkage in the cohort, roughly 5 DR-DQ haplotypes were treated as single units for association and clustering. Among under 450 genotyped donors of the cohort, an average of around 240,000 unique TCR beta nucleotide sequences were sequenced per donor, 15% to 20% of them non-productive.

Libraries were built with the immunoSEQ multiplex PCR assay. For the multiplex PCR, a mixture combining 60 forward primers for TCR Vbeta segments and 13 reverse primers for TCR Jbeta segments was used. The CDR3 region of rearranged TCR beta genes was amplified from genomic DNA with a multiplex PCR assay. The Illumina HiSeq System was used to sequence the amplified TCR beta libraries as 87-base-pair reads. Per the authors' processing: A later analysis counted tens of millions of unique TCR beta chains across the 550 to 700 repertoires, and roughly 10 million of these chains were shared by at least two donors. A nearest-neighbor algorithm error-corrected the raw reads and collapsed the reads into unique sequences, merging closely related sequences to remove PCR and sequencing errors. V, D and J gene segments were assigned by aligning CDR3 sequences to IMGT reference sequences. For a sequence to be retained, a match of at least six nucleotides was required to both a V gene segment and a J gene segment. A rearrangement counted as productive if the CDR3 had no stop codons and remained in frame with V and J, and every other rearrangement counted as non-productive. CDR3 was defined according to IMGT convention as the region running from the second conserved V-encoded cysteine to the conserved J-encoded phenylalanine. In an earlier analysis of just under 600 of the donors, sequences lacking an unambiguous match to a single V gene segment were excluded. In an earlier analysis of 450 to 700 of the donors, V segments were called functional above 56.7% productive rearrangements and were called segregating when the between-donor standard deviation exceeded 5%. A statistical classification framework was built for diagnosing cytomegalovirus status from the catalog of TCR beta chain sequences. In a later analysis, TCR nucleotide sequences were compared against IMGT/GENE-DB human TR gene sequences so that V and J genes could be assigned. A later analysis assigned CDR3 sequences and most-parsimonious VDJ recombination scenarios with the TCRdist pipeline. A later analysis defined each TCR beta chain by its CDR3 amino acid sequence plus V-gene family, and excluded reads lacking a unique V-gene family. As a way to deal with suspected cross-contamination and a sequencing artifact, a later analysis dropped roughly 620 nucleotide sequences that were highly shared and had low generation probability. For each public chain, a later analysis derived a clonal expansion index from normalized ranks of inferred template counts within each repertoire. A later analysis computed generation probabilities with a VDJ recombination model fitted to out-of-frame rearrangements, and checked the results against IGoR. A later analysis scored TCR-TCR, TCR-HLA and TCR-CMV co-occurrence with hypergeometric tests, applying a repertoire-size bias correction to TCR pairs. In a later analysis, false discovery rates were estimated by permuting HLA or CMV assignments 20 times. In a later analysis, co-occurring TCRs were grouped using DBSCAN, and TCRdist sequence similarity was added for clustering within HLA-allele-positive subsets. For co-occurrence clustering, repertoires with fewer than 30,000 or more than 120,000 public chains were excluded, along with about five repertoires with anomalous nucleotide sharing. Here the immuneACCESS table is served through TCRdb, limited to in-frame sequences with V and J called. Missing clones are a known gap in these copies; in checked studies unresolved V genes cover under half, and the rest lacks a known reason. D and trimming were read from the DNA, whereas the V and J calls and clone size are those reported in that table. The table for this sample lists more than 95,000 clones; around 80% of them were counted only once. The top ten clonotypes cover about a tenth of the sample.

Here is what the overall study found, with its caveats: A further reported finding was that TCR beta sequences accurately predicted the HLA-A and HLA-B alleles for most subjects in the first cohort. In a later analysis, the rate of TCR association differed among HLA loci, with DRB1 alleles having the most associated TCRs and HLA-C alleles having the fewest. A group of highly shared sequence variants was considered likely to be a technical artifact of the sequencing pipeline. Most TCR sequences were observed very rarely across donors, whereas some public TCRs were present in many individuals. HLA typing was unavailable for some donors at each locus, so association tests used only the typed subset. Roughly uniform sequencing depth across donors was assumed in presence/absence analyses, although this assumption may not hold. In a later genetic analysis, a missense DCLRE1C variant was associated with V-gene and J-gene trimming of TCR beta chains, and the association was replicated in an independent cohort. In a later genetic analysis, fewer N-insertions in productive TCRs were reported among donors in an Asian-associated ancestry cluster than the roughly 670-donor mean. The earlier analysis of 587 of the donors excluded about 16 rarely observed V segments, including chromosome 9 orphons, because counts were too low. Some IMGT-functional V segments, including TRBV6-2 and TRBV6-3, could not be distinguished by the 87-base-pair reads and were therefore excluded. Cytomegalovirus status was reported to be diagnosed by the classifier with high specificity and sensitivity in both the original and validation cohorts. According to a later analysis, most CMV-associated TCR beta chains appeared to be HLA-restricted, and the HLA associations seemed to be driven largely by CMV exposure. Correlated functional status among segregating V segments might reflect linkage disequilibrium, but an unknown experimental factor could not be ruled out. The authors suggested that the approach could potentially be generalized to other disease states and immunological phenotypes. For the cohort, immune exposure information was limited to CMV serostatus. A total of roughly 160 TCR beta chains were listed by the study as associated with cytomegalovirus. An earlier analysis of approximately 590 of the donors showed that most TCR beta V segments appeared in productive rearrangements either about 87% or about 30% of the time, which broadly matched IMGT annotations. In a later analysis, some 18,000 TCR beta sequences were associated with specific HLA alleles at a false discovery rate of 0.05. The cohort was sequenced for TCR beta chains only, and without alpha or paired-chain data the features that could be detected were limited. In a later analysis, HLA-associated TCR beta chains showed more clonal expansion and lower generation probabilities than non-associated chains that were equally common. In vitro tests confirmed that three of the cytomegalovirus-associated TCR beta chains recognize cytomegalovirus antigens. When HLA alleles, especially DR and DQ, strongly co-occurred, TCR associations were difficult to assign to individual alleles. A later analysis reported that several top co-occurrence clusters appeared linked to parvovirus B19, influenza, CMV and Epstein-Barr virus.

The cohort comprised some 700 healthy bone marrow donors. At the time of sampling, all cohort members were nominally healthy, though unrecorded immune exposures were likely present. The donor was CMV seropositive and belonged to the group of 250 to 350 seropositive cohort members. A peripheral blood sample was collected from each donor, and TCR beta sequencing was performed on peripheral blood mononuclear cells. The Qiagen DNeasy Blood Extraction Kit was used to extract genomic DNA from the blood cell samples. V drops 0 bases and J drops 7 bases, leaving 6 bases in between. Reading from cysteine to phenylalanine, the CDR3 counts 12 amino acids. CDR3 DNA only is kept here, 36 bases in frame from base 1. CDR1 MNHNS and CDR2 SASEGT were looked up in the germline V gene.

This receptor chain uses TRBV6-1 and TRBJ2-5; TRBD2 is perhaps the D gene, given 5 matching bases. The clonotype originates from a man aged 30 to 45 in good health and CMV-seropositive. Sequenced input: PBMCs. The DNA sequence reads TGTGCCAGCAGTGAAGCAGGACTGACCCAGTACTTC. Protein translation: CASSEAGLTQYF.